This note documents a single T cell receptor (beta chain) sequence. What it recognizes is unknown. These data originate in a study of cytomegalovirus exposure and HLA in healthy donors. Across the study: Most genotyped donors, about four fifths of around 370, had Caucasian-associated genetic ancestry. Broader study findings: An observed cluster of highly shared sequence variants was recorded as a likely sequencing artifact.

PCR used 60 Vbeta primers and 13 Jbeta primers. Sequencing used immunoSEQ multiplex PCR; TCRdb keeps in-frame clones, though not all of them. The data show about 120,000 clones, roughly 70% seen once. The germline gives CDR1 SQVTM, CDR2 ANQGSEA. The CDR3 is made up of 15 amino acids. V shed 3 bases and J 3 bases; nucleotides not matched to a gene: 8. This TCR derives from a woman in her thirties or forties in good health and CMV-seropositive. J is TRBJ1-3 and V is TRBV29-1; 7 bases fit TRBD1. Sequencing input: PBMCs. In nucleotides, the CDR3 is TGCAGCGTTGAGGTCCAGGGGGATGTTGGAAACACCATATATTTT. It translates to CSVEVQGDVGNTIYF.